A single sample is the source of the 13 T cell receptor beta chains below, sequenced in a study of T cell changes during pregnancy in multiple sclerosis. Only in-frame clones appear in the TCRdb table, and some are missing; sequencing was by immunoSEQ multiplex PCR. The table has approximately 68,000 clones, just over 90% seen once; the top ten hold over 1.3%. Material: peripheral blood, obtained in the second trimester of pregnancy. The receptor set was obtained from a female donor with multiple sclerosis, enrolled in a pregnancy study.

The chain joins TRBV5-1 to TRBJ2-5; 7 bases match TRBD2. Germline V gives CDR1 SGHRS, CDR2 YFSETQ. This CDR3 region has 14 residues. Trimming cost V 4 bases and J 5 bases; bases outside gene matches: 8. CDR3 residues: CASSLLGGFETQYF. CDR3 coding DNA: TGCGCCAGCAGCCTCCTGGGAGGGTTCGAGACCCAGTACTTC.

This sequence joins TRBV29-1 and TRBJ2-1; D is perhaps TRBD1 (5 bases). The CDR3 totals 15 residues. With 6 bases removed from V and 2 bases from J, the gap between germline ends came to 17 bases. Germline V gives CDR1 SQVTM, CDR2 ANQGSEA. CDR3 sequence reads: CSVPDDAGPYNEQFF. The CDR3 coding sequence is TGCAGCGTCCCCGACGATGCAGGGCCCTACAATGAGCAGTTCTTC.

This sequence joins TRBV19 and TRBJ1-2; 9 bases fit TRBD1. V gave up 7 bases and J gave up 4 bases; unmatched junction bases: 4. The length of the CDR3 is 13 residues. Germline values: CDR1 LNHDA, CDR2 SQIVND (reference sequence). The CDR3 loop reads CASTLTGGYGYTF. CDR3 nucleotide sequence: TGTGCCAGTACCTTGACAGGGGGCTATGGCTACACCTTC.

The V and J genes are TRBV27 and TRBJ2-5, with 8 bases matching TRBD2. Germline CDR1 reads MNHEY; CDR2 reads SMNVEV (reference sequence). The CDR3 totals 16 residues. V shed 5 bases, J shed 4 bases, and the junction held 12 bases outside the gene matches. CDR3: CASSPREGGIIETQYF. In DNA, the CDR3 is TGTGCCAGCAGTCCCCGGGAGGGGGGAATAATAGAGACCCAGTACTTC.

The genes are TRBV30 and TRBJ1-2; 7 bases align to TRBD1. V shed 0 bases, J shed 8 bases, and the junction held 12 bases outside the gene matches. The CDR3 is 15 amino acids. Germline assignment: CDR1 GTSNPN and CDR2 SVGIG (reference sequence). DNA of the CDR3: TGTGCCTGGAGTGTACCTGAAGGGGGCTTGGAAGGCTACACCTTC. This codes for CAWSVPEGGLEGYTF.

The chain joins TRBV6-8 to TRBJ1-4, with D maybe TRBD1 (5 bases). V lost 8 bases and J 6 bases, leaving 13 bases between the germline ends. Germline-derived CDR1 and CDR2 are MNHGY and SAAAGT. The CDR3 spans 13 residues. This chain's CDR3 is CASGGGGDEKLFF. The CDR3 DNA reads TGTGCCAGCGGCGGGGGAGGGGATGAAAAACTGTTTTTT.

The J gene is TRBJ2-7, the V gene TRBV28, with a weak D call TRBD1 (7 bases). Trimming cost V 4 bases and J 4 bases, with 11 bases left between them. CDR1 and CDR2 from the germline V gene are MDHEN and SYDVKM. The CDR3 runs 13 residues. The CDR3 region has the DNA TGTGCCAGCAGTTCGACAGGGAGGTACGAGCAGTACTTC. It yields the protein CASSSTGRYEQYF.

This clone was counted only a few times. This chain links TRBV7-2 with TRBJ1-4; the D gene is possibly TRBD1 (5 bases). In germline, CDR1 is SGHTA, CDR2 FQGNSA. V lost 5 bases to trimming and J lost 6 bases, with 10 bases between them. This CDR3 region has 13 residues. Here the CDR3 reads CASSRARDEKLFF. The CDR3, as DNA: TGTGCCAGCAGCCGGGCCAGGGATGAAAAACTGTTTTTT. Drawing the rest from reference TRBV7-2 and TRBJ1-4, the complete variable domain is GAGVSQSPSNKVTEKGKDVELRCDPISGHTALYWYRQSLGQGLEFLIYFQGNSAPDKSGLPSDRFSAERTGGSVSTLTIQRTQQEDSAVYLCASSRARDEKLFFGSGTQLSVL.

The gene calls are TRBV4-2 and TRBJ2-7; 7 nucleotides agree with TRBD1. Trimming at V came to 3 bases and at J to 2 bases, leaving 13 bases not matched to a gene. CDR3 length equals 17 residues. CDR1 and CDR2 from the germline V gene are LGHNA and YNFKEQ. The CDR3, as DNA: TGTGCCAGCAGCCATGAGCCCCCGGGACAGACAACCTACGAGCAGTACTTC. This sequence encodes CASSHEPPGQTTYEQYF.

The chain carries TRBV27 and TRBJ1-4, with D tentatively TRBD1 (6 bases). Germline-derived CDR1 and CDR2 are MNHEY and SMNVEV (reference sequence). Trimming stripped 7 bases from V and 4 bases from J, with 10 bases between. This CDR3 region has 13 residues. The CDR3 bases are TGTGCCAGCACCGGACAGAATAATGAAAAACTGTTTTTT. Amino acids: CASTGQNNEKLFF.

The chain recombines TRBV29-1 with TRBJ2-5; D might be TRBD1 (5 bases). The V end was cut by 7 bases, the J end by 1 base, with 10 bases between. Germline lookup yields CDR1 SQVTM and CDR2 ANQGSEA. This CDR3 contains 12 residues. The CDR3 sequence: CSARQSQETQYF. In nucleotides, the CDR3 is TGCAGCGCCCGACAGAGCCAAGAGACCCAGTACTTC.

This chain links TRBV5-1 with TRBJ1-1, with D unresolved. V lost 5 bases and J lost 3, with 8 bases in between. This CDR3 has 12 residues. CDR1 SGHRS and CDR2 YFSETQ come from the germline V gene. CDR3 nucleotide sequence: TGCGCCAGCAGTTCCGACTACACTGAAGCTTTCTTT. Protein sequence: CASSSDYTEAFF.

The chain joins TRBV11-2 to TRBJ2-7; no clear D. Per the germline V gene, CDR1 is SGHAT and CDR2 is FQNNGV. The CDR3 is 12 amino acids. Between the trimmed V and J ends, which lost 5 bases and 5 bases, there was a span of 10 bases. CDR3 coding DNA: TGTGCCAGCAGCCCCGAGCCTCACGAGCAGTACTTC. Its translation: CASSPEPHEQYF.